Listed below are T cell receptor beta chains from one sample, sequenced in a study of spatial heterogeneity in lung cancer. Each CDR3 protein gets one entry after TCRdb re-called the 5' RACE reads with MiXCR. The sample records about 120,000 distinct CDR3 sequences, over 9% being singletons. The starting material was PBMCs, obtained at follow-up. All receptors derive from a male donor with early-stage non-small cell lung cancer. The CDR3 runs from the conserved cysteine through the conserved F or W. Each record gives: V gene, D gene, clone size, J gene, CDR3 protein, CDR3 DNA. A D gene is named only where the DNA matches it firmly. Some rows have no size entry. The others give once, few or many, or a class for an expanded clone.

V: TRBV5-1
D: TRBD1
size: many
J: TRBJ1-4
CDR3: CASRPTGNNEKLFF
DNA: TGCGCCAGCAGGCCGACAGGGAATAATGAAAAACTGTTTTTT

V: TRBV5-1
D: NA
size: NA
J: TRBJ2-3
CDR3: CASREDSPDTQYF
DNA: TGCGCCAGCAGAGAGGACAGTCCCGATACGCAGTATTTT

V: TRBV12-3/TRBV12-4
D: NA
size: many
J: TRBJ1-1
CDR3: CASSPWGTEAFF
DNA: TGTGCCAGCAGCCCCTGGGGGACTGAAGCTTTCTTT

V: TRBV5-1
D: TRBD2
size: many
J: TRBJ2-3
CDR3: CASSYSGGVGDTQYF
DNA: TGCGCCAGCAGCTATAGCGGGGGGGTCGGAGATACGCAGTATTTT

V: TRBV6-2/TRBV6-3
D: NA
size: many
J: TRBJ2-1
CDR3: CASSYPLGAYNEQFF
DNA: TGTGCCAGCAGTTACCCGCTGGGGGCATACAATGAGCAGTTCTTC

V: TRBV7-9
D: NA
size: NA
J: TRBJ1-1
CDR3: CASSLGGSF
DNA: TGTGCCAGCAGCTTAGGAGGGAGTTTT

V: TRBV4-1
D: NA
size: few
J: TRBJ1-6
CDR3: CASSQDGRVYNSPLHF
DNA: TGCGCCAGCAGCCAAGACGGCAGGGTGTATAATTCACCCCTCCACTTT

V: TRBV5-1
D: NA
size: NA
J: TRBJ2-7
CDR3: CASSLGQGRYEQYF
DNA: TGCGCCAGCAGCTTGGGGCAAGGTAGATACGAGCAGTACTTC

V: TRBV12-3/TRBV12-4
D: NA
size: few
J: TRBJ1-1
CDR3: CASSLTDKNTEAFF
DNA: TGTGCCAGCAGTTTAACGGACAAGAACACTGAAGCTTTCTTT

V: TRBV9
D: NA
size: NA
J: TRBJ2-3
CDR3: CASSGLGERSTQYF
DNA: TGTGCCAGCAGCGGGTTAGGGGAAAGGAGTACGCAGTATTTT

V: TRBV3-1
D: NA
size: NA
J: TRBJ1-1
CDR3: CASSHRQANTEAFF
DNA: TGTGCCAGCAGCCATCGACAGGCCAACACTGAAGCTTTCTTT

V: TRBV6-5
D: TRBD1
size: NA
J: TRBJ2-7
CDR3: CASSLGQEAYEQYF
DNA: TGTGCCAGCAGTTTAGGACAGGAGGCCTACGAGCAGTACTTC

V: TRBV7-9
D: TRBD1
size: NA
J: TRBJ1-1
CDR3: CASSRTGFEAFF
DNA: TGTGCCAGCAGCCGGACAGGGTTTGAAGCTTTCTTT

V: TRBV4-2
D: TRBD1
size: NA
J: TRBJ2-1
CDR3: CASSQSPRTGGAYNEQFF
DNA: TGTGCCAGCAGCCAATCCCCGCGGACAGGGGGCGCCTACAATGAGCAGTTCTTC

V: TRBV7-9
D: NA
size: many
J: TRBJ1-2
CDR3: CASSLAYAVEGYTF
DNA: TGTGCCAGCAGCTTAGCGTACGCAGTGGAAGGCTACACCTTC

V: TRBV19
D: NA
size: few
J: TRBJ2-1
CDR3: CASTPNLGNEQFF
DNA: TGTGCCAGTACTCCGAATTTAGGAAATGAGCAGTTCTTC

V: TRBV12-3/TRBV12-4
D: TRBD1
size: few
J: TRBJ1-1
CDR3: CASSPPGQGMNTEAFF
DNA: TGTGCCAGCAGCCCCCCGGGACAGGGGATGAACACTGAAGCTTTCTTT

V: TRBV3-1
D: NA
size: few
J: TRBJ2-5
CDR3: CASSIWEETQYF
DNA: TGTGCCAGCAGCATTTGGGAAGAGACCCAGTACTTC

V: TRBV28
D: NA
size: NA
J: TRBJ1-2
CDR3: CASRMTAYYGYTF
DNA: TGTGCCAGCAGGATGACAGCCTACTATGGCTACACCTTC

V: TRBV20-1
D: TRBD2
size: NA
J: TRBJ2-7
CDR3: CSARPGSREREQYF
DNA: TGCAGTGCTAGACCCGGCTCGCGGGAGCGCGAGCAGTACTTC

V: TRBV28
D: NA
size: NA
J: TRBJ2-1
CDR3: CASNNPEEQFF
DNA: TGTGCCAGCAACAATCCAGAGGAGCAGTTCTTC

V: TRBV5-1
D: NA
size: few
J: TRBJ1-5
CDR3: CASSLAPNQPQHF
DNA: TGCGCCAGCAGCTTGGCTCCGAATCAGCCCCAGCATTTT

V: TRBV5-4
D: NA
size: NA
J: TRBJ2-1
CDR3: CASSLVAGGINEQFF
DNA: TGTGCCAGCAGCTTGGTTGCAGGGGGGATCAATGAGCAGTTCTTC

V: TRBV14
D: NA
size: many
J: TRBJ1-5
CDR3: CASSTRTGGPQHF
DNA: TGTGCCAGCAGCACCCGGACCGGCGGGCCCCAGCATTTT

V: TRBV28
D: NA
size: many
J: TRBJ1-1
CDR3: CASSLYRDTEAFF
DNA: TGTGCCAGCAGTTTATACAGGGACACTGAAGCTTTCTTT

V: TRBV7-2
D: NA
size: NA
J: TRBJ1-5
CDR3: CASSPFNQPQHF
DNA: TGTGCCAGCAGCCCGTTCAATCAGCCCCAGCATTTT

V: TRBV4-2
D: NA
size: NA
J: TRBJ1-2
CDR3: CASSPPGRKFYGYTF
DNA: TGTGCCAGCAGCCCTCCGGGACGGAAGTTCTATGGCTACACCTTC

V: TRBV11-2
D: NA
size: NA
J: TRBJ1-5
CDR3: CASSEQPGHRNQPQHF
DNA: TGTGCCAGCAGCGAACAACCGGGACACAGGAATCAGCCCCAGCATTTT

V: TRBV5-1
D: TRBD1
size: many
J: TRBJ2-2
CDR3: CASLQGSSGELFF
DNA: TGCGCCAGCTTACAGGGGTCCTCCGGGGAGCTGTTTTTT

V: TRBV15
D: NA
size: many
J: TRBJ2-4
CDR3: CATSRGGAAKNIQYF
DNA: TGTGCCACCAGCAGAGGGGGGGCAGCCAAAAACATTCAGTACTTC

V: TRBV4-3
D: TRBD1
size: NA
J: TRBJ2-1
CDR3: CASSQGIGTGGSYNEQFF
DNA: TGCGCCAGCAGCCAGGGAATCGGGACAGGGGGCTCCTACAATGAGCAGTTCTTC

V: TRBV29-1
D: NA
size: few
J: TRBJ1-1
CDR3: CSVGIPAEAFF
DNA: TGCAGCGTTGGTATTCCGGCTGAAGCTTTCTTT

V: TRBV11-2
D: NA
size: NA
J: TRBJ2-2
CDR3: CASSFSGNTGELFF
DNA: TGTGCCAGCAGCTTTAGCGGAAACACCGGGGAGCTGTTTTTT

V: TRBV9
D: TRBD2
size: many
J: TRBJ2-3
CDR3: CASSAGTTRFTDTQYF
DNA: TGTGCCAGCAGCGCGGGGACTACCCGTTTCACAGATACGCAGTATTTT

V: TRBV20-1
D: TRBD1
size: many
J: TRBJ2-7
CDR3: CSASRGIYEQYF
DNA: TGCAGTGCTAGCAGGGGGATCTACGAGCAGTACTTC

V: TRBV6-2/TRBV6-3
D: TRBD1
size: NA
J: TRBJ1-1
CDR3: CASSYRTGGSRWTEAFF
DNA: TGTGCCAGCAGTTACCGTACAGGGGGCTCACGTTGGACTGAAGCTTTCTTT

V: TRBV4-2
D: TRBD1
size: NA
J: TRBJ1-6
CDR3: CASSQETGTGSSPLHF
DNA: TGTGCCAGCAGCCAAGAGACCGGGACAGGGAGTTCACCCCTCCACTTT

V: TRBV12-3/TRBV12-4
D: TRBD1
size: NA
J: TRBJ2-2
CDR3: CASSFGQGATGELFF
DNA: TGTGCCAGCAGTTTCGGACAGGGGGCTACCGGGGAGCTGTTTTTT

V: TRBV10-3
D: NA
size: NA
J: TRBJ1-6
CDR3: CAISDRETPLHF
DNA: TGTGCCATCAGTGACAGGGAAACACCCCTCCACTTT

V: TRBV2
D: NA
size: many
J: TRBJ2-2
CDR3: CASKRTDNTGELFF
DNA: TGTGCCAGCAAACGGACGGACAACACCGGGGAGCTGTTTTTT

V: TRBV4-3
D: NA
size: few
J: TRBJ2-7
CDR3: CASSQDIGRSYEQYF
DNA: TGCGCCAGCAGCCAAGATATTGGACGGTCCTACGAGCAGTACTTC

V: TRBV20-1
D: NA
size: many
J: TRBJ2-1
CDR3: CSVPSAARNEQFF
DNA: TGCAGTGTCCCCAGCGCGGCTCGGAATGAGCAGTTCTTC

V: TRBV7-2
D: TRBD1
size: many
J: TRBJ1-1
CDR3: CASSTGQGYTEAFF
DNA: TGTGCCAGCAGCACCGGACAGGGATACACTGAAGCTTTCTTT

V: TRBV20-1
D: TRBD1
size: few
J: TRBJ1-6
CDR3: CSARDLGQGYSPLHF
DNA: TGCAGTGCTAGAGATCTGGGACAGGGCTATTCACCCCTCCACTTT

V: TRBV11-2
D: TRBD1
size: many
J: TRBJ2-1
CDR3: CASRWTGDNEQFF
DNA: TGTGCCAGCAGGTGGACAGGGGACAATGAGCAGTTCTTC

V: TRBV7-9
D: NA
size: NA
J: TRBJ2-7
CDR3: CASSLLPSYEQYF
DNA: TGTGCCAGCAGCCTTTTACCCTCCTACGAGCAGTACTTC

V: TRBV10-1
D: NA
size: many
J: TRBJ2-1
CDR3: CASSEEGLGYNEQFF
DNA: TGCGCCAGCAGTGAGGAGGGCCTAGGTTACAATGAGCAGTTCTTC

V: TRBV5-6
D: NA
size: few
J: TRBJ2-3
CDR3: CASSLEQDTQYF
DNA: TGTGCCAGCAGCTTGGAACAAGATACGCAGTATTTT

V: TRBV29-1
D: TRBD2
size: many
J: TRBJ2-7
CDR3: CSVGKGTSSYEQYF
DNA: TGCAGCGTTGGTAAGGGGACTAGCTCCTACGAGCAGTACTTC

V: TRBV27
D: TRBD2
size: many
J: TRBJ2-5
CDR3: CASNSAGGPRQTQYF
DNA: TGTGCCAGCAACTCGGCGGGGGGCCCGCGCCAGACCCAGTACTTC

V: TRBV7-9
D: TRBD1
size: NA
J: TRBJ1-5
CDR3: CASSLGSGQGSEPQHF
DNA: TGTGCCAGCAGCTTAGGTTCGGGACAGGGTTCGGAGCCCCAGCATTTT

V: TRBV20-1
D: NA
size: NA
J: TRBJ2-5
CDR3: CSARDSRRSAETQYF
DNA: TGCAGTGCTAGAGACTCGCGGCGCTCGGCAGAGACCCAGTACTTC

V: TRBV20-1
D: NA
size: few
J: TRBJ1-2
CDR3: CSLPGRAHVSYGYTF
DNA: TGCAGTCTCCCGGGACGGGCCCACGTCTCCTATGGCTACACCTTC

V: TRBV7-3
D: NA
size: few
J: TRBJ2-2
CDR3: CASSLGAPSSARGGELFF
DNA: TGTGCCAGCAGCTTGGGCGCGCCTTCCTCTGCCCGTGGCGGGGAGCTGTTTTTT

V: TRBV10-2
D: TRBD2
size: few
J: TRBJ2-5
CDR3: CASRDTSGGETQYF
DNA: TGCGCCAGCAGGGACACTAGCGGGGGAGAGACCCAGTACTTC

V: TRBV19
D: NA
size: many
J: TRBJ2-1
CDR3: CASSQYGGDEQFF
DNA: TGTGCCAGTAGCCAATATGGAGGAGATGAGCAGTTCTTC

V: TRBV24-1
D: NA
size: many
J: TRBJ1-5
CDR3: CATSARHSGGSQPQHF
DNA: TGTGCCACCAGTGCCCGTCACTCTGGAGGAAGCCAGCCCCAGCATTTT

V: TRBV4-1
D: NA
size: many
J: TRBJ2-3
CDR3: CASSQSWVSTDTQYF
DNA: TGCGCCAGCAGCCAATCTTGGGTTAGCACAGATACGCAGTATTTT